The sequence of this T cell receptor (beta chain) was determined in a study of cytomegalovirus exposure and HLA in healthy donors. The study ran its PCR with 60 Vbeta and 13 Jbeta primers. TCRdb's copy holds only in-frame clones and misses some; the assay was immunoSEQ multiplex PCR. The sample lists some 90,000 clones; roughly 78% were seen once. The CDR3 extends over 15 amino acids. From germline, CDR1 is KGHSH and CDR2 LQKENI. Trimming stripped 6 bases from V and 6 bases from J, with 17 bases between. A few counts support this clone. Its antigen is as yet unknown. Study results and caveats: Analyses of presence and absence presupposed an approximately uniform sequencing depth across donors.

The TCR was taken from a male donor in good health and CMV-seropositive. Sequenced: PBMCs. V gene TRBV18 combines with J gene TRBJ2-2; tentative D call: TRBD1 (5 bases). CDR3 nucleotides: TGTGCCAGCTCCGATCTCGGCAGGGCGGCCGGGGAGCTGTTTTTT. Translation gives CASSDLGRAAGELFF.